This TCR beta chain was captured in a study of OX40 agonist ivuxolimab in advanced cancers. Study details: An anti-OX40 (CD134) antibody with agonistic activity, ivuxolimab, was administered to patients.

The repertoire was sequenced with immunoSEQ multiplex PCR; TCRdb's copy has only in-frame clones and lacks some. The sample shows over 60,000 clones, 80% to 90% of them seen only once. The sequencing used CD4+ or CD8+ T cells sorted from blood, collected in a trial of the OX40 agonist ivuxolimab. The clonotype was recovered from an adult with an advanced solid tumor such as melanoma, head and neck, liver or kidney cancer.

The CDR3 is CASSTLAGYYEQYF. Here the CDR3 DNA reads TGTGCCAGTAGTACCCTAGCGGGATACTACGAGCAGTACTTC. The V call is TRBV19, the J call TRBJ2-7, with 9 nucleotides matching TRBD2. Per germline, CDR1 LNHDA and CDR2 SQIVND (reference sequence). V was pared by 4 bases and J by 3 bases, with 4 bases of the junction left unmatched. CDR3 length: 14 residues. Complete variable domain (other parts from reference TRBV19 and TRBJ2-7): DGGITQSPKYLFRKEGQNVTLSCEQNLNHDAMYWYRQDPGQGLRLIYYSQIVNDFQKGDIAEGYSVSREKKESFPLTVTSAQKNPTAFYLCASSTLAGYYEQYFGPGTRLTVT.